A single sample gave rise to the 21 T cell receptor beta chains below, sequenced in a study of CD8 T cells in ankylosing spondylitis. Study results and caveats: A motif of eight highly homologous TCR beta variants was seen as apparently characteristic of ankylosing spondylitis blood.

TCRdb passed the 5' RACE reads through MiXCR, listing each CDR3 protein once. This sample yields roughly 700,000 distinct CDR3 sequences, of which roughly 19% are seen a single time; 15% to 20% belongs to the top ten. These receptors have no identified antigens. Sequences were obtained from blood, either unsorted or a sorted T cell fraction (not recorded which). The receptor source for this set is a male donor with ankylosing spondylitis.

This clonotype was seen repeatedly, ten times or more. The rearrangement uses TRBV7-9 and TRBJ2-5; TRBD2 matches at 8 bases. The length of the CDR3 is 15 residues. The germline V gene has CDR1 SEHNR and CDR2 FQNEAQ (reference sequence). Germline trimming cut 1 base from V and 1 base from J; bases unmatched to any gene: 2. CDR3 coding DNA: TGTGCCAGCAGCTTAGTTAGCGGGGCCCAAGAGACCCAGTACTTC. Its translation: CASSLVSGAQETQYF.

The V gene is TRBV5-6, the J gene TRBJ1-1; 8 positions agree with TRBD1. Germline V CDR1 and CDR2: SGHDT, YYEEEE. The CDR3 loop spans 15 amino acids. The J segment lost 1 base and the V segment lost 4 bases, leaving 6 bases of the junction unmatched. CDR3 protein: CASSGKTGANTEAFF. The CDR3 DNA sequence: TGTGCCAGCAGCGGCAAGACAGGGGCGAACACTGAAGCTTTCTTT.

This clonotype was found a few times. The chain couples TRBV15 to TRBJ1-5; D may be TRBD1 (5 bases). The end of the DNA fits TRBJ2-3 better, so the J call may be wrong. Looked up from germline, CDR1 is LNHNV and CDR2 is YYDKDF (reference sequence). This CDR3 spans 14 amino acids. DNA for the CDR3: TGTGCCACCAGCAGACAGGGTGGGGATCAGCCCCAGTATTTT. Protein: CATSRQGGDQPQYF.

There are a few counts of this clonotype. The V gene is TRBV7-9, the J gene TRBJ2-5; D ambiguous. The CDR3 length is 13 residues. The germline V gene has CDR1 SEHNR and CDR2 FQNEAQ (reference sequence). V was clipped by 5 bases and J by 1 base, with 8 bases between them. The CDR3, as DNA: TGTGCCAGCAGCATCTTGGCCCAAGAGACCCAGTACTTC. This gives the protein CASSILAQETQYF.

In this sample, this clonotype turned up a few times. The J gene is TRBJ2-1, the V gene TRBV5-1, with D tentatively TRBD1 or TRBD2 (7 bases each). From germline, CDR1 is SGHRS and CDR2 YFSETQ. V shed 4 bases and J shed 3 bases, with 23 bases lying between them. The CDR3 is made up of 18 amino acids. CDR3 sequence reads: CASSPRQGGGGYYNEQFF. Written as DNA, the CDR3 is TGCGCCAGCAGCCCCAGACAGGGAGGGGGGGGGTACTACAATGAGCAGTTCTTC.

This clonotype was seen only a few times. The chain is built from TRBV12-3 or TRBV12-4 and TRBJ1-1; D is unresolved. This CDR3 is built from 14 residues. Trimming shortened V by 7 bases and J by 1 base, and 13 bases separated the two germline ends. This CDR3 is CASILARKNTEAFF. The CDR3 DNA reads as TGTGCCAGCATCCTGGCACGGAAGAACACTGAAGCTTTCTTT.

This clonotype has a handful of counts. The chain has TRBV12-3 or TRBV12-4 and TRBJ2-7; 11 bases are shared with TRBD2. V lost 6 bases to trimming and J lost 5 bases; unmatched junction nucleotides: 9. CDR3 size: 15 residues. CDR3 in amino acids: CASRTLAGVGHEQYF. The CDR3 DNA follows: TGTGCCAGCAGAACACTAGCGGGAGTGGGCCACGAGCAGTACTTC.

This clonotype was seen at least ten times. V usage is TRBV18 and J usage is TRBJ2-3; no reliable D call. V was clipped by 3 bases and J by 0 bases, with 7 bases between them. The CDR3 is made up of 14 amino acids. Germline V lookup: CDR1 KGHSH, CDR2 LQKENI. CDR3 residues: CASSPPASTDTQYF. The CDR3 DNA is TGTGCCAGCTCACCTCCAGCTAGCACAGATACGCAGTATTTT.

The V call is TRBV7-9, the J call TRBJ2-3; D remains ambiguous. The V gene lost 5 bases and the J gene lost 2 bases, with 17 bases spanning the gap. The CDR3 runs 16 residues. CDR1 is SEHNR, CDR2 FQNEAQ, per germline (reference sequence). CDR3 sequence (DNA): TGTGCCAGCAGCCCCTTTGGCGCAACGGCCACAGATACGCAGTATTTT. This codes for CASSPFGATATDTQYF. The variable domain in full, with the rest retrieved from reference TRBV7-9 and TRBJ2-3, is DTGVSQNPRHKITKRGQNVTFRCDPISEHNRLYWYRQTLGQGPEFLTYFQNEAQLEKSRLLSDRFSAERPKGSFSTLEIQRTEQGDSAMYLCASSPFGATATDTQYFGPGTRLTVL.

The V and J genes are TRBV7-2 and TRBJ2-7; D ambiguous. Trimming removed 5 bases at V and 4 bases at J, with 12 bases between. Germline loops: CDR1 SGHTA, CDR2 FQGNSA. The CDR3 is made up of 13 amino acids. CDR3 coding DNA: TGTGCCAGCAGCGAAAGAGTAGGATACGAGCAGTACTTC. This codes for CASSERVGYEQYF.

This clonotype came up a few times. The chain is built from TRBV29-1 and TRBJ1-1; 10 positions agree with TRBD1. CDR3 length: 13 residues. From germline, CDR1 is SQVTM and CDR2 ANQGSEA. V shed 4 bases and J 8 bases; nucleotides not matched to a gene: 7. The CDR3 loop is CSVAGQGPPEAFF. CDR3 bases: TGCAGCGTTGCGGGACAGGGGCCTCCCGAAGCTTTCTTT.

The chain joins TRBV10-2 to TRBJ2-5; TRBD2 is a possible D gene (6 bases). CDR1 WSHSY and CDR2 SAAADI come from the germline V gene. Deletions cut 7 bases from V and 2 bases from J, with 14 bases between. The CDR3 is 14 amino acids. As DNA, the CDR3 is TGCGCCAGCACCCGGGGACTGAAGCAAGAGACCCAGTACTTC. Translating it yields CASTRGLKQETQYF.

This clonotype was observed a few times. The chain recombines TRBV16 with TRBJ1-1; no clear D. Trimming removed 6 bases from V and 1 base from J, with 18 bases in between. CDR1 is KGHSY and CDR2 is FQNENV in the germline V gene. The CDR3 runs to 16 residues. The CDR3 sequence: CASRPGVGLPNTEAFF. As DNA, the CDR3 is TGTGCCAGCAGACCCGGGGTAGGTCTACCGAACACTGAAGCTTTCTTT. Complete variable domain (other parts from reference TRBV16 and TRBJ1-1): GEEVAQTPKHLVRGEGQKAKLYCAPIKGHSYVFWYQQVLKNEFKFLISFQNENVFDETGMPKERFSAKCLPNSPCSLEIQATKLEDSAVYFCASRPGVGLPNTEAFFGQGTRLTVV.

The chain couples TRBV10-3 to TRBJ1-2; no clear D. The CDR3 runs to 14 residues. Trimming took off 0 bases at V and 2 bases at J, with 7 bases between the two ends. Germline V gene sequence: CDR1 ENHRY, CDR2 SYGVKD. CDR3 DNA: TGTGCCATCAGTGAGTCGTTAGGAAACTATGGCTACACCTTC. It codes for CAISESLGNYGYTF.

This clonotype has more than one count but fewer than ten. The chain has TRBV6-5 and TRBJ1-2; D possibly corresponds to TRBD1 (6 bases). V lost 0 bases, J lost 5 bases, and 13 bases lay in between. Germline CDR1 MNHEY, CDR2 SVGAGI. The CDR3 runs 15 residues. DNA of the CDR3: TGTGCCAGCAGTTACTCTGTCGGGGGGCTTTATGGCTACACCTTC. Protein: CASSYSVGGLYGYTF.

The rearrangement links TRBV27 to TRBJ1-1; tentative D call: TRBD1 (5 bases). This CDR3 comprises 13 residues. Germline CDR1 reads MNHEY; CDR2 reads SMNVEV (reference sequence). V lost 0 bases to trimming and J lost 7 bases, with 9 bases between them. The chain's CDR3 is CASSLSGQFEAFF. CDR3 in DNA: TGTGCCAGCAGTTTATCGGGGCAGTTTGAAGCTTTCTTT.

This sequence joins TRBV7-2 and TRBJ1-1; D may be TRBD1 (5 bases). There are 14 residues in the CDR3. The germline gives CDR1 SGHTA, CDR2 FQGNSA. V gave up 2 bases and J gave up 7 bases, with 14 bases separating them. The CDR3 DNA reads as TGTGCCAGCAGCTTAAGGGCAGGGAGAAATGAAGCTTTCTTT. Amino acids: CASSLRAGRNEAFF.

The chain uses TRBV20-1 and TRBJ1-6; D gene uncertain. Trimming stripped 0 bases from V and 10 bases from J, with 10 bases between. The CDR3 spans 13 residues. The germline CDR1 and CDR2 sequences are DFQATT and SNEGSKA (reference sequence). The CDR3 bases are TGCAGTGCTAGAGATCGGAGGGAATCACCCCTCCACTTT. As protein: CSARDRRESPLHF.

This clonotype was recorded a few times. The gene calls are TRBV7-8 and TRBJ2-1, with 13 bases matching TRBD2. Germline V gene data show CDR1 as SGHVS and CDR2 as FQNEAQ. The CDR3 sequence is 16 residues long. J was trimmed by 10 bases and V by 5 bases; bases with no gene match: 11. CDR3 residues: CASSPWTSGSGYEQFF. In nucleotides, the CDR3 is TGTGCCAGCAGCCCTTGGACTAGCGGGAGCGGGTACGAGCAGTTCTTC.

This clonotype was detected many times. The J gene is TRBJ2-2, the V gene TRBV12-3 or TRBV12-4; 9 nucleotides agree with TRBD1. The CDR3 extends over 17 amino acids. The V gene end was trimmed by 2 bases and the J gene end by 5 bases; junction bases not matched to a gene: 9. CDR3 in DNA: TGTGCCAGCAGTTTAAGGATGGGAGGGACAGGGACCGGGGAGCTGTTTTTT. This translates into CASSLRMGGTGTGELFF.

CDR3 bases: TGTGCCAGCAGCCGGTCGGGCACAGATAATGAAAAACTGTTTTTT. Protein sequence: CASSRSGTDNEKLFF. The V gene is TRBV7-2, the J gene TRBJ1-4; D is unresolved. This CDR3 contains 15 residues. The germline V gene encodes CDR1 SGHTA and CDR2 FQGNSA. The V gene lost 5 bases and the J gene lost 4 bases, with 14 bases spanning the gap.